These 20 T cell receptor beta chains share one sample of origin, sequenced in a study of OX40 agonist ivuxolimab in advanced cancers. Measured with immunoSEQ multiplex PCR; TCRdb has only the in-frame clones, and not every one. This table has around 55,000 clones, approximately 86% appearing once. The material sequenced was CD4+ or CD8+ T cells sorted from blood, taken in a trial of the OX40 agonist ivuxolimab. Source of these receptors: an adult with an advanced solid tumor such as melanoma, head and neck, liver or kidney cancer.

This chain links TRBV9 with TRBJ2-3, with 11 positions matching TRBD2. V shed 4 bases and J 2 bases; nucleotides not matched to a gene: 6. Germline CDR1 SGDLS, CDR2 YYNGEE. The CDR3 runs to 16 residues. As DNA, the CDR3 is TGTGCCAGCAGCCCGCTAGCGGGGGGCAACACAGATACGCAGTATTTT. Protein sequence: CASSPLAGGNTDTQYF.

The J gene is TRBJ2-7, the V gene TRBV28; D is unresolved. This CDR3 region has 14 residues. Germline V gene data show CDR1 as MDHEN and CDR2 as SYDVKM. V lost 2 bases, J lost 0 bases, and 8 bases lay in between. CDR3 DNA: TGTGCCAGCAGTTTAGCCGGGCACTCCTACGAGCAGTACTTC. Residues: CASSLAGHSYEQYF.

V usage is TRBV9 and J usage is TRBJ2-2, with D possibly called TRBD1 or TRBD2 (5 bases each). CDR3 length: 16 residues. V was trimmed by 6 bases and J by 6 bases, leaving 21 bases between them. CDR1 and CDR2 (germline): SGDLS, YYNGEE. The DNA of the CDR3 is TGTGCCAGCAACAGCTTCGGGGCAGGGAGATCCGGGGAGCTGTTTTTT. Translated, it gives CASNSFGAGRSGELFF.

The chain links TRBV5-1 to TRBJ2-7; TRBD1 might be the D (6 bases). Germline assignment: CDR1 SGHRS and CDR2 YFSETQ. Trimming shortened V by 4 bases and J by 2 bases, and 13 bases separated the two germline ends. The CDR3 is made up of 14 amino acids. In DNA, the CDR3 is TGCGCCAGCAGCGGATCCGGGACACCCTACGAGCAGTACTTC. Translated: CASSGSGTPYEQYF.

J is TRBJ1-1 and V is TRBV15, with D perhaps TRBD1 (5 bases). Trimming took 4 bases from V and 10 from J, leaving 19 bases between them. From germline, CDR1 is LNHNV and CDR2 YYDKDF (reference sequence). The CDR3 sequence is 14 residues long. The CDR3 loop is CATSKPQDPLSAFF. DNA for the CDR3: TGTGCCACCAGCAAACCACAGGACCCCCTCTCAGCTTTCTTT.

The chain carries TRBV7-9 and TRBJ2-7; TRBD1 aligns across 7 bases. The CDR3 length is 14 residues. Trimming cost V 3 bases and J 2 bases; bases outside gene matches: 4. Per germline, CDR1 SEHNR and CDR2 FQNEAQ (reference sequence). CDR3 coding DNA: TGTGCCAGCAGCTTCCGGGACAGTCCCTACGAGCAGTACTTC. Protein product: CASSFRDSPYEQYF.

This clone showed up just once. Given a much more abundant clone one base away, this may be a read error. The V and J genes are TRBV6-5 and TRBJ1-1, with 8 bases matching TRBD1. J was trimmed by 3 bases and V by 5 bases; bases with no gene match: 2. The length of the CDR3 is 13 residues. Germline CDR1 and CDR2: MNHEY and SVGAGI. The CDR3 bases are TGTGCCAGCAGTCCGACAGGGGACACTGAAGCTTTCTTT. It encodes CASSPTGDTEAFF.

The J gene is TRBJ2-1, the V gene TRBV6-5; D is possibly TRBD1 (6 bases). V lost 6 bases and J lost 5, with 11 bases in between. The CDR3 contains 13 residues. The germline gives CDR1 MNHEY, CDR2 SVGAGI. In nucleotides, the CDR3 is TGTGCCAGCAGCCCGGACAGTAACAATGAGCAGTTCTTC. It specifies CASSPDSNNEQFF.

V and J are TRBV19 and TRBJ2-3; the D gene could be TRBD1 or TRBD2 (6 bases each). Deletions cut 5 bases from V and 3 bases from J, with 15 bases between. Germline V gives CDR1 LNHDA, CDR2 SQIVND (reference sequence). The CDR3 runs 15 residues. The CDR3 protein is CASSEWGAETDTQYF. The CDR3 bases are TGTGCCAGTAGTGAGTGGGGGGCTGAAACAGATACGCAGTATTTT.

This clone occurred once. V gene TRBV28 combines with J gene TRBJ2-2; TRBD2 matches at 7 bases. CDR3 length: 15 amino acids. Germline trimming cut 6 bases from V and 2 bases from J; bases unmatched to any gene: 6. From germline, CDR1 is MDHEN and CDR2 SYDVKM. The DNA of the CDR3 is TGTGCCAGCAGAGAGAGCGGGACTAACACCGGGGAGCTGTTTTTT. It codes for CASRESGTNTGELFF.

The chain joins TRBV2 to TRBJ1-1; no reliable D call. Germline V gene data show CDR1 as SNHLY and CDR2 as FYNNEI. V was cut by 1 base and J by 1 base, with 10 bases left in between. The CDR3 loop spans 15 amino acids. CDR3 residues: CASSEVWAQNTEAFF. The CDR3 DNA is TGTGCCAGCAGTGAAGTTTGGGCCCAGAACACTGAAGCTTTCTTT.

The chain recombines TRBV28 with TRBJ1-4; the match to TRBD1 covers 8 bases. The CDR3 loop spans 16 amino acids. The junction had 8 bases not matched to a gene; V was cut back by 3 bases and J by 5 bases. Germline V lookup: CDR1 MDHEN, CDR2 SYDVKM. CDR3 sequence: CASSLVPTGVNEKLFF. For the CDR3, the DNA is TGTGCCAGCAGTTTGGTCCCGACAGGGGTCAATGAAAAACTGTTTTTT.

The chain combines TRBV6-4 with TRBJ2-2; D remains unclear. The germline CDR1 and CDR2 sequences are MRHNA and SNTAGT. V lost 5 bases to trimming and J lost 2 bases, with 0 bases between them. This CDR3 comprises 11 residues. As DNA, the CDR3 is TGTGCCAGCAGTAACACCGGGGAGCTGTTTTTT. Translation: CASSNTGELFF.

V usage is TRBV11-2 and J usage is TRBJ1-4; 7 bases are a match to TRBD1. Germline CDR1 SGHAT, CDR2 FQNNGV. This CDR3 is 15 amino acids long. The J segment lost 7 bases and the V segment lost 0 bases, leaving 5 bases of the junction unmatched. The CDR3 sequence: CASSLETGNSEKLFF. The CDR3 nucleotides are TGTGCCAGCAGCTTAGAGACAGGGAATAGTGAAAAACTGTTTTTT.

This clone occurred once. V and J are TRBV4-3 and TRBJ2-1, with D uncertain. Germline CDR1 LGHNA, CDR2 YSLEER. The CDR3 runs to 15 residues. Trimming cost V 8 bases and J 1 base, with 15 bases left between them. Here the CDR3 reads CASQNTGKSYNEQFF. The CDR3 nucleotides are TGCGCCAGCCAAAACACGGGCAAATCCTACAATGAGCAGTTCTTC.

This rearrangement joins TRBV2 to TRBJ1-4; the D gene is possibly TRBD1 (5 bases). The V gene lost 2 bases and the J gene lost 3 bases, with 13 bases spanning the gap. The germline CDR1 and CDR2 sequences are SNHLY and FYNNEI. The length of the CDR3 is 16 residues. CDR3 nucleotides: TGTGCCAGCAGTGAATTAGGGGAATCGGCTAATGAAAAACTGTTTTTT. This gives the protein CASSELGESANEKLFF. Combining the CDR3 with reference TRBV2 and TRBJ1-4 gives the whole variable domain EPEVTQTPSHQVTQMGQEVILRCVPISNHLYFYWYRQILGQKVEFLVSFYNNEISEKSEIFDDQFSVERPDGSNFTLKIRSTKLEDSAMYFCASSELGESANEKLFFGSGTQLSVL.

CDR3 region: CASSLSGQTIYNEQFF. The CDR3 bases are TGTGCCAGCAGTTTATCGGGCCAAACGATCTACAATGAGCAGTTCTTC. V and J are TRBV27 and TRBJ2-1; D unclear. CDR3 length equals 16 residues. CDR1 and CDR2 (germline): MNHEY, SMNVEV (reference sequence). V lost 0 bases, J lost 3 bases, and 12 bases lay in between.

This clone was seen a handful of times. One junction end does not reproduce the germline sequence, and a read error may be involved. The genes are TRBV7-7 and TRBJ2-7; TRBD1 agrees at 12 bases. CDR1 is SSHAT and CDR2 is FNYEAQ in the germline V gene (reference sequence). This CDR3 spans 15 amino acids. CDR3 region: CASSPMDEGTGGLEF. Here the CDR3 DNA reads TGTGCTAGCAGCCCCATGGATGAGGGGACAGGGGGCCTTGAATTC.

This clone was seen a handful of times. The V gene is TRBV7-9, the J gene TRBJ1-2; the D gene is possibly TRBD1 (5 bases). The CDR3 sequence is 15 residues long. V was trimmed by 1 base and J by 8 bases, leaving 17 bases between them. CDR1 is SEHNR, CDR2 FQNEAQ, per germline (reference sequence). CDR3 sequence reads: CASSLGKVGAGGYTF. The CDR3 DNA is TGTGCCAGCAGCTTAGGGAAAGTCGGGGCCGGAGGCTACACCTTC.

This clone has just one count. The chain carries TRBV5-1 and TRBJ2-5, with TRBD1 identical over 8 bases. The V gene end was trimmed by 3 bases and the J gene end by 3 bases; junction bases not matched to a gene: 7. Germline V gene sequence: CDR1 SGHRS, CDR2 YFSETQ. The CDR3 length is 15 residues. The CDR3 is CASSSEAGGKETQYF. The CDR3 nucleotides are TGCGCCAGCAGCTCCGAGGCAGGGGGCAAAGAGACCCAGTACTTC.